The 14 T cell receptor beta chains listed next were all sequenced from one sample in a study of blood T cell repertoires in COVID-19. Data came from immunoSEQ multiplex PCR; TCRdb stores just in-frame clones and leaves some out. The table lists 150,000 to 200,000 clones, roughly 80% of them singletons. Sequencing used peripheral blood. Source of these receptors: a woman between 65 and 79 years old with COVID-19, enrolled during active disease.

The chain carries TRBV5-5 and TRBJ2-6, with D tentatively TRBD1 (6 bases). This CDR3 contains 17 residues. The ends were cut back, 3 bases at V and 2 bases at J, with 15 bases in the middle. Per germline, CDR1 SGHKS and CDR2 YYEKEE (reference sequence). CDR3 bases: TGTGCCAGCAGCTCTAGAACAGGGCCAACTGGGGCCAACGTCCTGACTTTC. This translates into CASSSRTGPTGANVLTF.

V gene TRBV5-5 combines with J gene TRBJ1-2; tentatively, D is TRBD1 (6 bases). Germline V gene data show CDR1 as SGHKS and CDR2 as YYEKEE (reference sequence). The CDR3 extends over 15 amino acids. The V end lost 0 bases, the J end lost 4 bases, and 13 bases lay between the germline ends. In nucleotides, the CDR3 is TGTGCCAGCAGCTTGGTGGTACAGGGCGGCTATGGCTACACCTTC. Translating it yields CASSLVVQGGYGYTF.

In DNA, the CDR3 is TGTGCCATCAGTGTTGACAGAGATCAGCCCCAGCATTTT. Its protein is CAISVDRDQPQHF. V usage is TRBV10-3 and J usage is TRBJ1-5; a weak D match, TRBD1 (5 bases). The CDR3 extends over 13 amino acids. Trimming left V 4 bases short and J 5 bases short, with 9 bases between. CDR1 and CDR2 from the germline V gene are ENHRY and SYGVKD.

The DNA for the CDR3 is TGTGCCAGCAGTATGCGGGACTCACCCAGCAATGAGCAGTTCTTC. Its translation is CASSMRDSPSNEQFF. V usage is TRBV27 and J usage is TRBJ2-1; possibly TRBD2 for D (6 bases). Germline V gene sequence: CDR1 MNHEY, CDR2 SMNVEV (reference sequence). V lost 5 bases and J lost 6, with 17 bases in between. CDR3 length equals 15 residues.

A note on this clone: Within the sample, other DNA sequences also encode this same CDR3. The chain carries TRBV5-1 and TRBJ1-3, with TRBD1 matching over 8 bases. The CDR3 sequence is 16 residues long. The V gene end was trimmed by 3 bases and the J gene end by 0 bases; junction bases not matched to a gene: 5. Germline V CDR1 and CDR2: SGHRS, YFSETQ. In DNA, the CDR3 is TGCGCCAGCAGCTCTGGACAGGGCGCCTCTGGAAACACCATATATTTT. Its translation is CASSSGQGASGNTIYF.

This clone was detected a few times. The chain couples TRBV4-1 to TRBJ2-1, with unresolved D. CDR1 is MGHRA, CDR2 YSYEKL, per germline. This CDR3 is 15 amino acids long. The V gene lost 2 bases and the J gene lost 0 bases, with 8 bases spanning the gap. The CDR3 reads CASSQSVSSYNEQFF. DNA for the CDR3: TGCGCCAGCAGCCAATCCGTCAGCTCCTACAATGAGCAGTTCTTC.

This chain links TRBV28 with TRBJ2-1, with 7 bases matching TRBD2. The V gene end was trimmed by 7 bases and the J gene end by 4 bases; junction bases not matched to a gene: 7. The CDR3 has 14 amino acids. From germline, CDR1 is MDHEN and CDR2 SYDVKM. The CDR3 here is CASNWGGGYNEQFF. For the CDR3, the DNA is TGTGCCAGCAACTGGGGGGGAGGATACAATGAGCAGTTCTTC.

This chain uses TRBV30 with TRBJ2-6; weak D call: TRBD2 (5 bases). With 2 bases removed from V and 0 bases from J, the gap between germline ends came to 20 bases. Germline V gene lookup returns CDR1 GTSNPN and CDR2 SVGIG (reference sequence). The CDR3 is made up of 19 amino acids. In DNA, the CDR3 is TGTGCCTGGAGTCTCATTGTGTCGGGATTTTACTCTGGGGCCAACGTCCTGACTTTC. Its translation is CAWSLIVSGFYSGANVLTF.

V and J are TRBV2 and TRBJ1-5, with 8 bases lining up with TRBD1. J lost 5 bases, V lost 4 bases, and 4 bases had no gene match. CDR1 SNHLY and CDR2 FYNNEI come from the germline V gene. The CDR3 is made up of 14 amino acids. The CDR3 sequence: CASSGQGAHQPQHF. CDR3 sequence (DNA): TGTGCCAGCAGTGGGCAGGGGGCGCATCAGCCCCAGCATTTT.

The chain combines TRBV10-2 with TRBJ1-1; D not certain. Germline-derived CDR1 and CDR2 are WSHSY and SAAADI. This CDR3 is 11 amino acids long. CDR3 in DNA: TGCGCAACCGAGGGGAACACTGAAGCTTTCTTT. This encodes CATEGNTEAFF.

This chain links TRBV7-2 with TRBJ1-2; D gene uncertain. Germline CDR1 is SGHTA and CDR2 is FQGNSA. This CDR3 region has 13 residues. Between the trimmed V and J ends, which lost 1 base and 2 bases, there was a span of 5 bases. The CDR3: CASSLDKNYGYTF. In DNA form, the CDR3 reads TGTGCCAGCAGCTTAGACAAAAACTATGGCTACACCTTC.

This chain links TRBV7-2 with TRBJ2-5; no clear D gene. The germline gives CDR1 SGHTA, CDR2 FQGNSA. This CDR3 has 13 amino acids. Trimming shortened V by 1 base and J by 2 bases, and 5 bases separated the two germline ends. In DNA form, the CDR3 reads TGTGCCAGCAGCTTAGGACTTCAAGAGACCCAGTACTTC. Its translation: CASSLGLQETQYF.

V gene TRBV6-5 combines with J gene TRBJ1-6; D might be TRBD1 (6 bases). V lost 2 bases, J lost 4 bases, and 12 bases lay in between. CDR3 length: 16 residues. CDR1 is MNHEY and CDR2 is SVGAGI in the germline V gene. The CDR3 DNA is TGTGCCAGCAGTTACACCCGACAGGCATATAATTCACCCCTCCACTTT. Encoded protein: CASSYTRQAYNSPLHF.

The chain uses TRBV6-5 and TRBJ2-7; D uncertain. CDR1 MNHEY and CDR2 SVGAGI come from the germline V gene. V was pared by 6 bases and J by 0 bases, with 15 bases between. The CDR3 loop spans 15 amino acids. CDR3 coding DNA: TGTGCCAGCAGGGTAGGTGCAACTAACTCCTACGAGCAGTACTTC. Protein: CASRVGATNSYEQYF.